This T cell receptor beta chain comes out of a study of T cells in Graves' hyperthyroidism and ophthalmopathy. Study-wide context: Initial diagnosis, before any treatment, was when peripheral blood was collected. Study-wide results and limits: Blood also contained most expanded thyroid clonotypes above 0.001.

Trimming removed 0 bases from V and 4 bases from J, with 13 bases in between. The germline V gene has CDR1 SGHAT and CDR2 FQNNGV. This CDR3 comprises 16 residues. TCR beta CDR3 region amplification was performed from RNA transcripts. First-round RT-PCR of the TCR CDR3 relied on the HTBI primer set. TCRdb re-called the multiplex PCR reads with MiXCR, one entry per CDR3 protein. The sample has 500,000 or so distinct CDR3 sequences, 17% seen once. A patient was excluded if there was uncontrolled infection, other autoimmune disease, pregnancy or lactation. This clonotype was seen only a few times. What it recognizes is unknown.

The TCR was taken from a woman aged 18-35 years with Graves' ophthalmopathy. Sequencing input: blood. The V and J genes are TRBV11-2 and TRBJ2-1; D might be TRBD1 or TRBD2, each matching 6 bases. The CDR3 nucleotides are TGTGCCAGCAGCTTAGAACTCGGGGGCTTATACAATGAGCAGTTCTTC. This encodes CASSLELGGLYNEQFF.